Given below is one T cell receptor (beta chain) in context. What it recognizes is unknown. The data derive from a study of cytomegalovirus exposure and HLA in healthy donors. V was cut by 3 bases and J by 6 bases, with 12 bases left in between. Germline-derived CDR1 and CDR2 are SGHDT and YYEEEE. This CDR3 is built from 13 residues. General observations from the study: Researchers reported in a later analysis that a missense DCLRE1C variant was tied to TCR beta V- and J-gene trimming.

In nominal health when sampled, donors likely had unrecorded immune exposures nonetheless. It was with 60 Vbeta and 13 Jbeta primers that the PCR ran. The data were produced by immunoSEQ multiplex PCR, yet TCRdb's version contains in-frame clones alone and is incomplete. Of about 41,000 clones in the sample, over 70% are singletons; the top ten hold about 2.5%. V usage is TRBV5-6 and J usage is TRBJ1-1; no definite D call. The TCR was taken from a man aged 50-59 years in good health and CMV-seronegative. Sequenced input: PBMCs. The CDR3 bases are TGTGCCAGCAGCTCCGAGGCTTGGGCTGAAGCTTTCTTT. Its protein is CASSSEAWAEAFF.